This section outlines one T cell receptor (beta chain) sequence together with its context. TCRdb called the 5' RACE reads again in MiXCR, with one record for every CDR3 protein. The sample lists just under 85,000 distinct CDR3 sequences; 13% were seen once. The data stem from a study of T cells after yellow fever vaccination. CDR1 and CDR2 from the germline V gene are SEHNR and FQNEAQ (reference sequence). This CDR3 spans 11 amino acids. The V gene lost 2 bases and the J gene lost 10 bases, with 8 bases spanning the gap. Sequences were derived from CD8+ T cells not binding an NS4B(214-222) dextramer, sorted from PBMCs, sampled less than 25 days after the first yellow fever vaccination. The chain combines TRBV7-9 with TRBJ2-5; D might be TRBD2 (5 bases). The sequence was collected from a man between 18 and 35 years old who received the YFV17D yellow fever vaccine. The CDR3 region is CASSLTEVQYF. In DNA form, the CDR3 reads TGTGCCAGCAGCTTAACGGAGGTCCAGTACTTC.